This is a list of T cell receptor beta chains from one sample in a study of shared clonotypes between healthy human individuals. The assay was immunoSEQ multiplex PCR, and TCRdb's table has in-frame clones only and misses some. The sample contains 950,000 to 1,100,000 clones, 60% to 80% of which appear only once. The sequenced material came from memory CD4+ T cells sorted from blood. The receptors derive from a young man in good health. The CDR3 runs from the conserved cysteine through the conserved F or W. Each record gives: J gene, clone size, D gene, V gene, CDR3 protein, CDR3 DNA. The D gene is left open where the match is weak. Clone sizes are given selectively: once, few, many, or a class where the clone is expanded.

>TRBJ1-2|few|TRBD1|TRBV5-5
CASSLGQGGDGYTF
TGTGCCAGCAGCTTGGGACAGGGAGGGGATGGCTACACCTTC
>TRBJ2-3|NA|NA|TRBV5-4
CASSNLPGLWGDTQYF
TGTGCCAGCAGCAACCTACCGGGACTCTGGGGAGATACGCAGTATTTT
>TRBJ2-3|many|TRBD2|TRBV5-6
CASSLRSGGAPPYF
TGTGCCAGCAGCTTGAGGAGCGGGGGGGCCCCCCCGTATTTT
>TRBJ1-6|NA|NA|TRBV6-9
CASSPEFLRNSPLHF
TGTGCCAGCAGTCCCGAGTTTCTCCGGAATTCACCCCTCCACTTT
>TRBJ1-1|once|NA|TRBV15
CATSRDSRVRLTEAFF
TGTGCCACCAGCAGAGATTCTCGTGTTCGGCTCACTGAAGCTTTCTTT
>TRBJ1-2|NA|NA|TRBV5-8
CASSQRQVNTYGYTF
TGTGCCAGCAGCCAGAGACAGGTGAATACCTATGGCTACACCTTC
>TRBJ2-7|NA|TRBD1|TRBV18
CASSSLGTAGEQYF
TGTGCCAGCTCATCTCTCGGGACAGCCGGCGAGCAGTACTTC
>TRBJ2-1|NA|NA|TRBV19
CASKGAGASYNEQFF
TGTGCCAGTAAGGGGGCGGGAGCCTCCTACAATGAGCAGTTCTTC
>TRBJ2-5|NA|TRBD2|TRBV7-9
CASSLDRLAGGETQYF
TGTGCCAGCAGCTTAGATCGGCTAGCGGGAGGAGAGACCCAGTACTTC
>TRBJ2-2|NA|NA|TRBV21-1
CASSKARGNTGELFF
TGTGCCAGCAGCAAAGCGCGTGGGAACACCGGGGAGCTGTTTTTT
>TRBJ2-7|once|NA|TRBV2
CASSDSEWGEQYF
TGTGCCAGCAGTGACTCGGAGTGGGGTGAGCAGTACTTC
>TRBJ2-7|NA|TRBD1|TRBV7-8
CASSLTGGYEQYF
TGTGCCAGCAGCTTAACAGGGGGCTACGAGCAGTACTTC
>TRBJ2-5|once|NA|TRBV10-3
CAIGERQETQYF
TGTGCCATCGGGGAGCGTCAAGAGACCCAGTACTTC
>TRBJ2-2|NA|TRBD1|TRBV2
CASNTGQSDTGELFF
TGTGCCAGCAATACGGGACAGTCAGACACCGGGGAGCTGTTTTTT
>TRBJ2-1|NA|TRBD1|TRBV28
CASSPDGDSSYNEQFF
TGTGCCAGCAGCCCAGACGGGGACAGCTCCTACAATGAGCAGTTCTTC
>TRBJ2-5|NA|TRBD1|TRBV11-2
CASSLSGQAWKETQYF
TGTGCCAGCAGCTTGTCCGGACAGGCCTGGAAAGAGACCCAGTACTTC
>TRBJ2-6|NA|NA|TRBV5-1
CASSLDRSGANVLTF
TGCGCCAGCAGCTTGGACCGCTCTGGGGCCAACGTCCTGACTTTC
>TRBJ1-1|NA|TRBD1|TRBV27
CASSSSGTGVNTEAFF
TGTGCCAGCAGTTCATCCGGGACAGGGGTGAACACTGAAGCTTTCTTT
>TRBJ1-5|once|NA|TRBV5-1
CASSLGPFGNQPQHF
TGCGCCAGCAGCTTGGGTCCGTTTGGGAATCAGCCCCAGCATTTT
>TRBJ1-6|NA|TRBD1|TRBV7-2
CASSNRGQGSPLHF
TGTGCCAGCAGCAACCGGGGACAGGGTAGTCCCCTCCACTTT
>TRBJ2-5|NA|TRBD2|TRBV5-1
CASSTDRAGKGETQYF
TGCGCCAGCAGCACTGACCGAGCGGGGAAGGGAGAGACCCAGTACTTC
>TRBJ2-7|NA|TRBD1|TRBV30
CAWSKVWAGGEAEQYF
TGTGCCTGGAGTAAAGTGTGGGCAGGGGGCGAGGCCGAGCAGTACTTC
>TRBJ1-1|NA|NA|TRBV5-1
CASSMDAYLPNTEAFF
TGCGCCAGCAGCATGGACGCCTATCTACCGAACACTGAAGCTTTCTTT
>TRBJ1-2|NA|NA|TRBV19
CAAERNYGYTF
TGTGCCGCGGAGAGGAACTATGGCTACACCTTC
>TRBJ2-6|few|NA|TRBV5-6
CASSFRGGANVLTF
TGTGCCAGCAGCTTCCGGGGTGGGGCCAACGTCCTGACTTTC
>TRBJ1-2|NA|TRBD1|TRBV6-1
CAGQRIQGGGGYTF
TGTGCCGGACAGAGAATTCAGGGGGGCGGCGGCTACACCTTC
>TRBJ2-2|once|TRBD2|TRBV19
CASRSSGNTGELFF
TGTGCCAGTAGATCTAGCGGGAACACCGGGGAGCTGTTTTTT
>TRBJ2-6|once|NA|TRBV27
CASSLRESGANVLTF
TGTGCCAGCAGTTTAAGGGAGTCTGGGGCCAACGTCCTGACTTTC
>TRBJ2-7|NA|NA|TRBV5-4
CASSLEGSPTYEQYF
TGTGCCAGCAGCTTGGAAGGGAGCCCCACCTACGAGCAGTACTTC
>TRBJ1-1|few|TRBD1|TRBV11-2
CASSRGQGGTEAFF
TGTGCCAGCAGCCGTGGACAGGGCGGCACTGAAGCTTTCTTT
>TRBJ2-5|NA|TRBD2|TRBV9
CASSRGGLAGIQETQYF
TGTGCCAGCAGCCGGGGAGGACTAGCGGGGATCCAAGAGACCCAGTACTTC
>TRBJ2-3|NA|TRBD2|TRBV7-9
CASSSGTSRSTDTQYF
TGTGCCAGCAGCTCCGGGACTAGCCGAAGCACAGATACGCAGTATTTT
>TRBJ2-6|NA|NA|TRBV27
CASSLGGAGANVLTF
TGTGCCAGCAGTTTAGGCGGGGCTGGGGCCAACGTCCTGACTTTC
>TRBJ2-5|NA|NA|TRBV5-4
CASSPSFIREVISEETQYF
TGTGCCAGCAGCCCGAGCTTTATACGGGAAGTAATTTCGGAAGAGACCCAGTACTTC
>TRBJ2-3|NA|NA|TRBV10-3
CAISESRKDTQYF
TGTGCCATCAGTGAATCGAGGAAAGATACGCAGTATTTT
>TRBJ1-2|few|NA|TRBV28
CASSLGDILYGYTF
TGTGCCAGCAGTTTGGGAGACATCCTCTATGGCTACACCTTC
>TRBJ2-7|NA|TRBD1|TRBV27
CASSRYGAGGYEQYF
TGTGCCAGCAGTCGTTACGGAGCAGGGGGCTACGAGCAGTACTTC
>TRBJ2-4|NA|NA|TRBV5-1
CASSLDPPGVAKNIQYF
TGCGCCAGCAGCTTGGACCCCCCAGGGGTAGCCAAAAACATTCAGTACTTC
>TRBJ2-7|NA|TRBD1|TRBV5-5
CASSLFGDRGPEQYF
TGTGCCAGCAGCTTGTTCGGGGACAGGGGGCCCGAGCAGTACTTC
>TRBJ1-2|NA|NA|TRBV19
CASSTTGFGYTF
TGTGCCAGTAGTACTACAGGGTTTGGCTACACCTTC
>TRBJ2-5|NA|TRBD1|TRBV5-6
CASSRGTGKSETQYF
TGTGCCAGCAGCCGGGGGACAGGTAAATCAGAGACCCAGTACTTC
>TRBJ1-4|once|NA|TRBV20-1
CSARVSEKLFF
TGCAGTGCTAGAGTGAGTGAAAAACTGTTTTTT
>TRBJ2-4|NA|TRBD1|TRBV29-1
CSVLGQGKNIQYF
TGCAGCGTTTTGGGACAGGGCAAGAACATTCAGTACTTC
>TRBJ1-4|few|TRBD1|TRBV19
CASSVDRGTNEKLFF
TGTGCCAGTAGTGTGGACAGGGGGACTAATGAAAAACTGTTTTTT
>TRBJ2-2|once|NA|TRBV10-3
CATLSQTSTGELFF
TGTGCCACCCTCTCCCAAACAAGCACCGGGGAGCTGTTTTTT
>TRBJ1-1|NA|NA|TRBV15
CATSRDRVAAEAFF
TGTGCCACCAGCAGAGATCGGGTTGCCGCTGAAGCTTTCTTT
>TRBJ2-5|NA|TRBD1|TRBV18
CASGQGTETQYF
TGTGCCAGCGGACAGGGAACAGAGACCCAGTACTTC